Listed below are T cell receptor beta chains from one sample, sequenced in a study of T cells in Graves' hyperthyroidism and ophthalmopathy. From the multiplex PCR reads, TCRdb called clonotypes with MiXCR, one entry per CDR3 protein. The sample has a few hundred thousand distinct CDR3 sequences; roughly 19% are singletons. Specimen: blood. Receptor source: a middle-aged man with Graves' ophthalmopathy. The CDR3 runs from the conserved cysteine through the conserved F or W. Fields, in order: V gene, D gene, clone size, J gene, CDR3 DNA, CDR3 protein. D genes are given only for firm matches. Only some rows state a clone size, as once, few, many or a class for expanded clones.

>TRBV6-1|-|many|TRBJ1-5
TGTGCCAGCAGTTCGCTACGCAGCAATCAGCCCCAGCATTTT
CASSSLRSNQPQHF
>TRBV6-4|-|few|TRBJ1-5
TGTGCCAGCAGTGACTCGTTCAACAATCAGCCCCAGCATTTT
CASSDSFNNQPQHF
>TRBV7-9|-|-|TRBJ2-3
TGTGCCAGCAGCCCGCGGGCGGGCACAGATACGCAGTATTTT
CASSPRAGTDTQYF
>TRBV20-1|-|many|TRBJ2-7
TGCAGTGCTAGAGGACGGGCGGGTGAGCAGTACTTC
CSARGRAGEQYF
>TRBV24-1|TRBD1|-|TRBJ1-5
TGTGCCACCAGTGACCAAGACAGGGGGCGCGTCAATCAGCCCCAGCATTTT
CATSDQDRGRVNQPQHF
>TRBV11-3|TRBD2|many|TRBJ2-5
TGTGCCAGCAGCATACCCAGCGGGAGGGTCCAAGAGACCCAGTACTTC
CASSIPSGRVQETQYF
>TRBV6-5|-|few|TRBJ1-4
TGTGCCAGCAGTTACCAGAATGAAAAACTGTTTTTT
CASSYQNEKLFF
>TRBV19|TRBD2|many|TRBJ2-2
TGTGCCAGTAGTAGCGGGAGGGCCTACGGGGAGCTGTTTTTT
CASSSGRAYGELFF
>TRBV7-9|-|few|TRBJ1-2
TGTGCCAGCAGTGTAACTAACTATGGCTACACCTTC
CASSVTNYGYTF
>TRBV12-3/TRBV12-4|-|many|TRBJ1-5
TGTGCCAGCAGCATTGACACCTCCGGTCAGCCCCAGCATTTT
CASSIDTSGQPQHF
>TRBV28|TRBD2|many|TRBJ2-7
TGTGCCAGCAGTTTGGGGGGGGTCTACGAGCAGTACTTC
CASSLGGVYEQYF
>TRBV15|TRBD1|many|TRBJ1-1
TGTGCCACCAGCAAACGACAGGGGGGCACTGAAGCTTTCTTT
CATSKRQGGTEAFF
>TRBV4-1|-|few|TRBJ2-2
TGCGCCAGCAGCCCGTGGACGGGCCTAGACACCGGGGAGCTGTTTTTT
CASSPWTGLDTGELFF
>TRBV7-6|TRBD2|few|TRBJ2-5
TGTGCCAGCAGTCGAGGACTAGCGGGAGGGGATCCCCAGTACTTC
CASSRGLAGGDPQYF
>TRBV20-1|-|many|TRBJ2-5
TGCAGTGCCCAACATGAGGTCCAAGAGACCCAGTACTTC
CSAQHEVQETQYF
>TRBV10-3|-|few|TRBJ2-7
TGTGCCATCAGTGACGAGAGGCGTCCCTACGAGCAGTACTTC
CAISDERRPYEQYF
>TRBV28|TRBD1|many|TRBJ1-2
TGTGCCAGCAGGACCTCAGGGGGCGCGGGCTATGGCTACACCTTC
CASRTSGGAGYGYTF
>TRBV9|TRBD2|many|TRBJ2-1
TGTGCCAGCAGCCCCAACCCCAGCGGGAGGGCCGCAAATGAGCAGTTCTTC
CASSPNPSGRAANEQFF
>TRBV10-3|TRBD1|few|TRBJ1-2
TGTGCCATCACTGACAGGGGGTACGGCTACACCTTC
CAITDRGYGYTF
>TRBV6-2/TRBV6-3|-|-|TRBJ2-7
TGTGCCAGCAGGGCCCGGGGCCGCTACGAGCAGTACTTC
CASRARGRYEQYF
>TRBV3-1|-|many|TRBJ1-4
TGTGCCAGCTCCGCAGGGTATGGAGCAACTAATGAAAAACTGTTTTTT
CASSAGYGATNEKLFF
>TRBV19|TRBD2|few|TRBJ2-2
TGTGCCAGTAGAAGCCTAGCGGGGCGGAGCGGGGAGCTGTTTTTT
CASRSLAGRSGELFF
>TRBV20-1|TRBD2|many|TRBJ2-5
TGCAGTGTCCCAGAGGCCTTCGGGGGGGAGACCCAGTACTTC
CSVPEAFGGETQYF
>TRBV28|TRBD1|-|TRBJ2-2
TGTGCCAGCACTTTGACAGGGGGCGGATCCGGGGAGCTGTTTTTT
CASTLTGGGSGELFF